This T cell receptor beta chain was sequenced during a study of graft-versus-host responses after intestinal transplantation. General study results and limits: Recipient bone marrow held GvH clones, some seen earlier in ileum or blood.

Irradiated stimulators labeled with violet dye, some 200,000 in number, were plated with some 200,000 CFSE-labeled responders. Produced via immunoSEQ multiplex PCR; TCRdb's table is partial and in-frame only. Of under 7,500 clones detected, roughly a third appear once; the ten largest clones hold around 4%. Trimming removed 4 bases at V and 8 bases at J, with 9 bases between. The germline CDR1 and CDR2 sequences are SGHRS and YFSETQ. CDR3 length equals 11 residues. The sequencing used alloreactive CD8+ T cells from a mixed lymphocyte reaction culture, collected before transplantation. Subset given: CFSE-low proliferating T cells sorted from roughly 6-day pre-transplant mixed lymphocyte reaction (GvH or HvG direction). The rearrangement joins TRBV5-1 to TRBJ1-1, with D maybe TRBD1 (6 bases). This sequence was found in a human patient who was an organ donor for intestinal transplantation. CDR3 bases: TGCGCCAGCAGCCTCGGACAGGAAGCTTTCTTT. Translation gives CASSLGQEAFF. Based on the CDR3 plus reference TRBV5-1 and TRBJ1-1, the full variable domain is KAGVTQTPRYLIKTRGQQVTLSCSPISGHRSVSWYQQTPGQGLQFLFEYFSETQRNKGNFPGRFSGRQFSNSRSEMNVSTLELGDSALYLCASSLGQEAFFGQGTRLTVV.